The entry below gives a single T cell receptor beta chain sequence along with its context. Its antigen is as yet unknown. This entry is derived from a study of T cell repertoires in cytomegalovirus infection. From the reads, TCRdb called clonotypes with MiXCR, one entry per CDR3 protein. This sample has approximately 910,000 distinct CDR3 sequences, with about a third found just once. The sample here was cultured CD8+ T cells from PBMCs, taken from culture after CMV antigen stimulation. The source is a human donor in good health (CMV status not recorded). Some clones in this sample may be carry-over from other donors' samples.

The chain's CDR3 is CASSIITMDTEAFF. CDR3 nucleotides: TGTGCCAGTAGTATTATCACTATGGACACTGAAGCTTTCTTT. This chain uses TRBV19 with TRBJ1-1; D is unclear. Germline CDR1 LNHDA, CDR2 SQIVND (reference sequence). The CDR3 has 14 residues. Trimming took off 3 bases at V and 3 bases at J, with 11 bases between the two ends.